This T cell receptor (beta chain) comes out of a study of low-dose radiotherapy and immunotherapy resistance in tumors. Across the study: Treatment of Cohort 1 consisted of 0.5 Gy per fraction every 2 weeks, adding up to 6.5 Gy. Aspirin 300 mg, taken orally and daily, was given to patients for four cycles from cycle 1 day 1.

This clonotype has ten or more counts. Regarding time point: after trial treatment. Stated treatment: LDRT plus nivolumab, ipilimumab, low-dose cyclophosphamide and aspirin (RACIN trial). Inclusion covered patients whose advanced solid tumors lacked tumor-infiltrating lymphocytes. Alpha- and beta-chain coverage of first-strand cDNA came from TRAV- and TRBV-specific primers. The authors ran 15 to 20 PCR cycles to amplify TCRs with a constant-region primer and V-primer adapter. It was by in vitro transcription that isolated mRNA was amplified. In TCRdb, the reads were re-called with MiXCR into one record per CDR3 protein. Counted here are about 60,000 distinct CDR3 sequences, 20% to 25% occurring once; the ten biggest clones make up 6% to 8.5%. This CDR3 has 16 amino acids. The germline V gene has CDR1 SQVTM and CDR2 ANQGSEA. The junction had 12 bases not matched to a gene; V was cut back by 5 bases and J by 5 bases.

The chain carries TRBV29-1 and TRBJ2-2, with 9 bases matching TRBD1. The source material was PBMCs, sampled after low-dose radiotherapy plus immunotherapy. The sequence was obtained from a male donor with prostate cancer. In nucleotides, the CDR3 is TGCAGCGTTAGCCGAGGGGGACAGGGAAGGACCGGGGAGCTGTTTTTT. Protein product: CSVSRGGQGRTGELFF.